These 26 T cell receptor beta chains came from one sample sequenced in a study of cytomegalovirus exposure and HLA in healthy donors. PCR employed 60 Vbeta and 13 Jbeta primers. Repertoires were generated with immunoSEQ multiplex PCR, while TCRdb's copy carries only in-frame clones and drops some. The sample carries some 130,000 clones, about 61% recorded once. Sequencing used PBMCs. The receptors were gathered from a woman between 40 and 50 years old in good health and CMV-seronegative.

This chain connects TRBV19 to TRBJ2-5; 7 bases are a match to TRBD2. V dropped 1 base and J dropped 2; count of bases not matched to a gene: 1. The CDR3 is 14 residues long. CDR1 is LNHDA and CDR2 is SQIVND in the germline V gene (reference sequence). This CDR3 is CASSIGGGQETQYF. Here the CDR3 DNA reads TGTGCCAGTAGTATAGGGGGGGGGCAAGAGACCCAGTACTTC.

This clone has more than one count but fewer than ten. The chain employs TRBV4-3 and TRBJ1-2; TRBD1 is a possible D gene (6 bases). V lost 3 bases and J 5 bases, leaving 10 bases between the germline ends. The CDR3 is made up of 13 amino acids. Germline V gene sequence: CDR1 LGHNA, CDR2 YSLEER. CDR3 sequence (DNA): TGCGCCAGCAGCCACCCAACAGGGTATGGCTACACCTTC. It is translated as CASSHPTGYGYTF.

The chain carries TRBV18 and TRBJ1-6; D not resolved. V lost 1 base and J lost 9, with 10 bases in between. The CDR3 runs to 14 residues. From germline, CDR1 is KGHSH and CDR2 LQKENI. The CDR3 reads CASSPQAEGSPLHF. The CDR3 DNA follows: TGTGCCAGCTCACCACAGGCCGAGGGTTCACCCCTCCACTTT.

This clone was found a few times. The DNA for the CDR3 is TGTGCCATCAGTACTACAGGGGGCCAAGGTCAGCCCCAGCATTTT. It yields the protein CAISTTGGQGQPQHF. The rearrangement links TRBV10-3 to TRBJ1-5; 9 nucleotides match TRBD1. From germline, CDR1 is ENHRY and CDR2 SYGVKD. Unmatched junction bases numbered 8, after V lost 5 bases and J lost 6 bases. The CDR3 has 15 residues.

The genes are TRBV19 and TRBJ2-2; 7 bases match TRBD2. This CDR3 has 13 residues. V shed 7 bases and J 6 bases; nucleotides not matched to a gene: 5. Germline CDR1 is LNHDA and CDR2 is SQIVND (reference sequence). This CDR3 reads CASTGGTPGELFF. CDR3 nucleotide sequence: TGTGCCAGTACGGGGGGTACGCCCGGGGAGCTGTTTTTT.

This clone was seen only once. The V and J genes are TRBV5-1 and TRBJ1-4, with D possibly being TRBD1 (5 bases). Per the germline V gene, CDR1 is SGHRS and CDR2 is YFSETQ. The CDR3 extends over 14 amino acids. Trimming shortened V by 1 base and J by 7 bases, and 11 bases separated the two germline ends. CDR3 sequence (DNA): TGCGCCAGCAGCTTGCAGGGAGGGCGTGAAAAACTGTTTTTT. It encodes CASSLQGGREKLFF.

This clone was seen a handful of times. The gene calls are TRBV5-1 and TRBJ2-5, with D unclear. The V end was cut by 4 bases, the J end by 4 bases, with 14 bases between. Per germline, CDR1 SGHRS and CDR2 YFSETQ. This CDR3 comprises 14 residues. The CDR3: CASSRTPPSETQYF. In DNA, the CDR3 is TGCGCCAGCAGCCGTACACCGCCGTCAGAGACCCAGTACTTC.

This chain connects TRBV5-1 to TRBJ2-7, with 7 bases aligning to TRBD1. The CDR3 is 14 amino acids. CDR1 is SGHRS and CDR2 is YFSETQ in the germline V gene. The V segment lost 4 bases and the J segment 4 bases; nucleotides outside the gene matches: 8. The CDR3 spells CASSLAGTDYEQYF. The CDR3 nucleotides are TGCGCCAGCAGCCTCGCCGGGACAGATTACGAGCAGTACTTC. The variable domain in full, completed from reference TRBV5-1 and TRBJ2-7, reads KAGVTQTPRYLIKTRGQQVTLSCSPISGHRSVSWYQQTPGQGLQFLFEYFSETQRNKGNFPGRFSGRQFSNSRSEMNVSTLELGDSALYLCASSLAGTDYEQYFGPGTRLTVT.

V and J are TRBV6-1 and TRBJ1-1; D might be TRBD1 (5 bases). Germline V gene sequence: CDR1 MNHNS, CDR2 SASEGT. This CDR3 has 15 amino acids. Trimming took off 6 bases at V and 6 bases at J, with 20 bases between the two ends. The DNA for the CDR3 is TGTGCCAGCAGAGAAAGGGGCGGAAGGTTCGCTGAAGCTTTCTTT. Protein product: CASRERGGRFAEAFF.

The V and J genes are TRBV14 and TRBJ1-1; D is unresolved. Per the germline V gene, CDR1 is SGHDN and CDR2 is FVKESK. The CDR3 has 17 residues. Trimming shortened V by 0 bases and J by 4 bases, and 18 bases separated the two germline ends. CDR3 protein: CASSQDLTRGKRTEAFF. CDR3 sequence (DNA): TGTGCCAGCAGCCAAGACCTTACCCGGGGAAAACGCACTGAAGCTTTCTTT. Together with reference TRBV14 and TRBJ1-1, the CDR3 gives the full variable domain: EAGVTQFPSHSVIEKGQTVTLRCDPISGHDNLYWYRRVMGKEIKFLLHFVKESKQDESGMPNNRFLAERTGGTYSTLKVQPAELEDSGVYFCASSQDLTRGKRTEAFFGQGTRLTVV.

The gene calls are TRBV7-2 and TRBJ2-7, with 8 bases matching TRBD1. CDR1 is SGHTA and CDR2 is FQGNSA in the germline V gene. Trimming took 2 bases from V and 5 from J; bases not matched to a gene: 5. The CDR3 runs 14 residues. The CDR3 nucleotides read TGTGCCAGCAGCTTAAGGACAGGGAGTGACGAGCAGTACTTC. Translation gives CASSLRTGSDEQYF.

Only a few counts were recorded for this clone. V gene TRBV7-9 combines with J gene TRBJ2-2; TRBD1 aligns across 9 bases. V was clipped by 5 bases and J by 4 bases; unmatched bases: 11. Germline CDR1 and CDR2: SEHNR and FQNEAQ (reference sequence). CDR3 length equals 17 residues. CDR3 in amino acids: CASSEGQGLLSTGELFF. The CDR3, as DNA: TGTGCCAGCAGCGAGGGACAGGGCCTCCTTTCCACCGGGGAGCTGTTTTTT.

This clone was detected only once. This chain joins TRBV5-1 and TRBJ1-3, with D maybe TRBD1 (5 bases). Germline lookup yields CDR1 SGHRS and CDR2 YFSETQ. The CDR3 runs 15 residues. V was pared by 3 bases and J by 7 bases, with 17 bases between. In nucleotides, the CDR3 is TGCGCCAGCAGCTGGGAAAACAGGACGGAGAACACCATATATTTT. Its translation: CASSWENRTENTIYF.

This chain links TRBV10-3 with TRBJ1-2; no firm D call. CDR1 ENHRY and CDR2 SYGVKD come from the germline V gene. V was trimmed by 2 bases and J by 8 bases, leaving 12 bases between them. The CDR3 is made up of 13 amino acids. CDR3 sequence: CAISEGREQGYTF. In nucleotides, the CDR3 is TGTGCCATCAGTGAGGGGCGAGAGCAAGGCTACACCTTC.

This rearrangement joins TRBV7-8 to TRBJ2-7; 8 bases line up with TRBD1. V shed 5 bases and J 1 base; nucleotides not matched to a gene: 4. The CDR3 runs to 14 residues. Looked up from germline, CDR1 is SGHVS and CDR2 is FQNEAQ. The CDR3 protein is CASSPQGVSYEQYF. Here the CDR3 DNA reads TGTGCCAGCAGCCCACAGGGGGTTTCCTACGAGCAGTACTTC.

This chain uses TRBV19 with TRBJ1-1; 7 nucleotides match TRBD1. The CDR3 runs to 16 residues. Germline trimming cut 5 bases from V and 1 base from J; bases unmatched to any gene: 10. CDR1 and CDR2 from the germline V gene are LNHDA and SQIVND (reference sequence). The DNA of the CDR3 is TGTGCCAGTAGTCCTTTTCTCCGGGACAGGAACACTGAAGCTTTCTTT. This translates into CASSPFLRDRNTEAFF.

V gene TRBV19 combines with J gene TRBJ1-2; 9 bases are shared with TRBD1. The CDR3 is 15 amino acids. Germline trimming cut 8 bases from V and 8 bases from J; bases unmatched to any gene: 15. Germline V lookup: CDR1 LNHDA, CDR2 SQIVND (reference sequence). The CDR3 loop is CASYKPGQGVYGYTF. Written as DNA, the CDR3 is TGTGCCAGTTATAAACCGGGACAGGGAGTATACGGCTACACCTTC.

This clone occurred a few times. This sample also contains other DNA sequences that code for the same CDR3. This chain joins TRBV10-3 and TRBJ1-1; D gene unclear. Per germline, CDR1 ENHRY and CDR2 SYGVKD. The CDR3 spans 16 residues. Deletions cut 2 bases from V and 0 bases from J, with 13 bases between. Written as DNA, the CDR3 is TGTGCCATCAGTGAGAATATAGCCATAATGAACACTGAAGCTTTCTTT. This gives the protein CAISENIAIMNTEAFF.

The J gene is TRBJ2-7, the V gene TRBV4-1; 10 bases map to TRBD2. Germline V lookup: CDR1 MGHRA, CDR2 YSYEKL. Trimming cost V 1 base and J 2 bases; bases outside gene matches: 14. This CDR3 is built from 19 residues. The CDR3 spells CASSQGIPQTSGSPYEQYF. The CDR3 DNA follows: TGCGCCAGCAGCCAAGGCATCCCCCAGACTAGCGGGTCTCCCTACGAGCAGTACTTC.

The chain carries TRBV4-2 and TRBJ1-3; the D is unclear. In germline, CDR1 is LGHNA, CDR2 YNFKEQ. CDR3 length: 16 residues. V was cut by 0 bases and J by 0 bases, with 9 bases left in between. CDR3 in DNA: TGTGCCAGCAGCCAAGATTTCGGGAGCTCTGGAAACACCATATATTTT. Protein sequence: CASSQDFGSSGNTIYF.

This chain joins TRBV19 and TRBJ2-2; 7 bases map to TRBD1. J was trimmed by 7 bases and V by 7 bases; bases with no gene match: 12. CDR3 length: 15 residues. The germline gives CDR1 LNHDA, CDR2 SQIVND (reference sequence). CDR3 nucleotide sequence: TGTGCCAGTATTAAGACGGGACAGTGGGTCGGGGAGCTGTTTTTT. It encodes CASIKTGQWVGELFF.

The chain is built from TRBV4-1 and TRBJ2-5; 9 nucleotides align to TRBD2. The CDR3 length is 17 residues. V lost 3 bases, J lost 1 base, and 9 bases stayed unmatched. Germline lookup yields CDR1 MGHRA and CDR2 YSYEKL. CDR3 sequence (DNA): TGCGCCAGCAGCCACAAGGTACTAGCGGGTCTCCAAGAGACCCAGTACTTC. Encoded protein: CASSHKVLAGLQETQYF.

This clone showed up just a few times. V and J are TRBV7-6 and TRBJ2-7; 8 bases align to TRBD2. In germline, CDR1 is SGHVS, CDR2 FNYEAQ. The V and J ends lost 5 bases and 3 bases, in that order; junction bases with no gene match: 9. The CDR3 is 15 amino acids. CDR3 sequence reads: CASSPGGGPHYEQYF. The CDR3 DNA reads as TGTGCCAGCAGCCCCGGGGGGGGCCCCCACTACGAGCAGTACTTC.

The chain combines TRBV19 with TRBJ1-5; 9 nucleotides line up with TRBD1. The CDR3 has 16 residues. The ends lost 5 bases at V and 1 base at J; junction bases unmatched: 6. Germline CDR1 reads LNHDA; CDR2 reads SQIVND (reference sequence). The DNA of the CDR3 is TGTGCCAGTAGTCCCTTACAGGGGGCGAGCAATCAGCCCCAGCATTTT. Translating it yields CASSPLQGASNQPQHF.

This clone was counted ten times or more. This rearrangement joins TRBV9 to TRBJ2-7, with TRBD1 identical over 11 bases. The CDR3 consists of 15 residues. Losses at the gene ends were 3 bases for V and 1 base for J; bases not matched to a gene: 3. Germline values: CDR1 SGDLS, CDR2 YYNGEE. This CDR3 reads CASSAGTGGSYEQYF. CDR3 sequence (DNA): TGTGCCAGCAGCGCAGGGACAGGGGGTTCCTACGAGCAGTACTTC.

The gene calls are TRBV13 and TRBJ2-5; weak D call: TRBD1 (6 bases). V lost 5 bases and J 5 bases, leaving 15 bases between the germline ends. The CDR3 contains 14 residues. The germline V gene encodes CDR1 PRHDT and CDR2 FYEKMQ (reference sequence). CDR3 sequence: CASSMRNREETQYF. CDR3 DNA sequence: TGTGCCAGCAGCATGCGGAACAGGGAGGAGACCCAGTACTTC.